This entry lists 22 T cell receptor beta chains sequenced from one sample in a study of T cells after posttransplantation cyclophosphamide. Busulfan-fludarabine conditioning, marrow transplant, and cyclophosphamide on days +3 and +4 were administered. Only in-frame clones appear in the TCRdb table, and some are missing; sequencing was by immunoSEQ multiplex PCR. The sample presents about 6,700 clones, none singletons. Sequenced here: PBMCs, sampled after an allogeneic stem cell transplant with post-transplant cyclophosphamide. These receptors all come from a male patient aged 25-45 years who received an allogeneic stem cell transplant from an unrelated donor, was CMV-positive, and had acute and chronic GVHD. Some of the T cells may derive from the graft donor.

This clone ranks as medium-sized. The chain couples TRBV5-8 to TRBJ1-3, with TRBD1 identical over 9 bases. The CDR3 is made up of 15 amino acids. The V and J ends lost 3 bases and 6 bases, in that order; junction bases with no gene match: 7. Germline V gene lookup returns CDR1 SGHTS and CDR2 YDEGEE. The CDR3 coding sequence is TGTGCCAGCAGCTCCGGACAGGGGAATCTAAACACCATATATTTT. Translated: CASSSGQGNLNTIYF.

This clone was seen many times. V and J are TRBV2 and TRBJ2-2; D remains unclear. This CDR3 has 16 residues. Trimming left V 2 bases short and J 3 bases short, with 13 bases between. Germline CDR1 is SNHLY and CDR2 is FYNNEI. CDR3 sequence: CASSEMAEFDTGELFF. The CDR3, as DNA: TGTGCCAGCAGTGAAATGGCGGAATTCGACACCGGGGAGCTGTTTTTT.

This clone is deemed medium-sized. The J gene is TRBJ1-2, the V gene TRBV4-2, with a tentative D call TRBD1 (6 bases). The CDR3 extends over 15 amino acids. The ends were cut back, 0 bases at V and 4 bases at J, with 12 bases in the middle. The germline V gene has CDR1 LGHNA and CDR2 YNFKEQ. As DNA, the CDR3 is TGTGCCAGCAGCCAAGATGAAGGGGGGGGCTATGGCTACACCTTC. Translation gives CASSQDEGGGYGYTF.

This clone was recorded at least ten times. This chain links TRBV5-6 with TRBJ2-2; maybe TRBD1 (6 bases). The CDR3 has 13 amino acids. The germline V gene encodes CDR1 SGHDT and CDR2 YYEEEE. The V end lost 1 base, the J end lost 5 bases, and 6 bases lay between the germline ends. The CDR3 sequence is CASSLTGTGELFF. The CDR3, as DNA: TGTGCCAGCAGCTTGACAGGGACCGGGGAGCTGTTTTTT.

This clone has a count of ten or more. CDR3 in DNA: TGTGCCAGCAGTTACTCGAGCACAGGAGAAACTGAAGCTTTCTTT. Translating it yields CASSYSSTGETEAFF. The gene calls are TRBV6-5 and TRBJ1-1, with a possible D match to TRBD1 (5 bases). The ends were cut back, 0 bases at V and 5 bases at J, with 13 bases in the middle. The CDR3 has 15 amino acids. CDR1 is MNHEY, CDR2 SVGAGI, per germline.

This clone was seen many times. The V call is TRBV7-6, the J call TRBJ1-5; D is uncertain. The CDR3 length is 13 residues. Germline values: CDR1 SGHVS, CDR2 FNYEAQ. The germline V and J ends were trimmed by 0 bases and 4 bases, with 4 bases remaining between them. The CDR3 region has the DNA TGTGCCAGCAGCTTAGCAGAGAATCAGCCCCAGCATTTT. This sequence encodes CASSLAENQPQHF.

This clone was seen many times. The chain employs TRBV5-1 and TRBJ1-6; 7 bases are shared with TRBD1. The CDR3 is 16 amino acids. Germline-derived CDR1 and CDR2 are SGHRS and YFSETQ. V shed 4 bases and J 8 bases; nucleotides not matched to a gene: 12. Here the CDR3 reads CASSPIGTVPYSPLHF. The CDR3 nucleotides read TGCGCCAGCAGCCCGATCGGGACAGTACCTTATTCACCCCTCCACTTT. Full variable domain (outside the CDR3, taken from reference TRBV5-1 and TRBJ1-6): KAGVTQTPRYLIKTRGQQVTLSCSPISGHRSVSWYQQTPGQGLQFLFEYFSETQRNKGNFPGRFSGRQFSNSRSEMNVSTLELGDSALYLCASSPIGTVPYSPLHFGNGTRLTVT.

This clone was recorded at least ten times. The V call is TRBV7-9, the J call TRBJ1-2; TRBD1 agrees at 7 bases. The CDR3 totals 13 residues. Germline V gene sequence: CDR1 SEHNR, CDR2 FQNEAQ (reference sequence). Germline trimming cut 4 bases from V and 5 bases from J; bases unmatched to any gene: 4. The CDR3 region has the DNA TGTGCCAGCAGCTCGGGACAGTTTTATGGCTACACCTTC. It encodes CASSSGQFYGYTF.

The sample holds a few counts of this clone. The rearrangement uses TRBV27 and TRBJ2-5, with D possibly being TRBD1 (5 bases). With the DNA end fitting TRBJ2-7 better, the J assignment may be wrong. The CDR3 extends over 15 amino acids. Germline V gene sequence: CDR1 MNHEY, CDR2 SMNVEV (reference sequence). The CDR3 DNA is TGTGCCAGCAGTTTATCGCGACAGAGCTCCTACGAGCAGTACTTC. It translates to CASSLSRQSSYEQYF.

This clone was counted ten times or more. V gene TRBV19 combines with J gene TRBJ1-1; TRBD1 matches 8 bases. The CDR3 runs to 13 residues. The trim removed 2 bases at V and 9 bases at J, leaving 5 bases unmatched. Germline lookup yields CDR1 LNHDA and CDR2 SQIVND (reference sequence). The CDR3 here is CASSILTGGQAFF. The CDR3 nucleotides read TGTGCCAGTAGTATATTAACAGGGGGTCAAGCTTTCTTT.

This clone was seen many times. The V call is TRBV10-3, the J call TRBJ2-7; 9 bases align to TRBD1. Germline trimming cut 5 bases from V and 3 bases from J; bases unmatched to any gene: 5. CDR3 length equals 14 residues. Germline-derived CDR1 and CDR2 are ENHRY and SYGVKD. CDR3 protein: CAISSGTGSYEQYF. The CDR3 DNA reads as TGTGCCATCAGTTCCGGGACAGGGAGCTACGAGCAGTACTTC.

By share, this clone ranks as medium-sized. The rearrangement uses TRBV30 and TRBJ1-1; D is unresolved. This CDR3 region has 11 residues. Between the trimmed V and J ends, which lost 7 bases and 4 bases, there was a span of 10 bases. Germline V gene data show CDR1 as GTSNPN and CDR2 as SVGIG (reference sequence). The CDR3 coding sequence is TGTGCCTCCTCCCGGGTCACTGAAGCTTTCTTT. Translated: CASSRVTEAFF.

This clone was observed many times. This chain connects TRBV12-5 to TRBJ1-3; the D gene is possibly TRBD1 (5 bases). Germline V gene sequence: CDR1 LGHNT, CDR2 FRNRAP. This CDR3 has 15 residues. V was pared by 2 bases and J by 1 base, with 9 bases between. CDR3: CASGLLGGSGNTIYF. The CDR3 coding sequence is TGTGCTAGTGGTTTGCTCGGGGGGTCTGGAAACACCATATATTTT.

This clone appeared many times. CDR3 in amino acids: CASSLSSTGGSLLFREQYF. In DNA form, the CDR3 reads TGCGCCAGCAGCTTGTCGTCGACAGGGGGCTCACTCTTATTCCGCGAGCAGTACTTC. The V call is TRBV5-1, the J call TRBJ2-7, with 10 positions matching TRBD1. The germline gives CDR1 SGHRS, CDR2 YFSETQ. The V and J ends lost 1 base and 6 bases, in that order; junction bases with no gene match: 19. The CDR3 is made up of 19 amino acids.

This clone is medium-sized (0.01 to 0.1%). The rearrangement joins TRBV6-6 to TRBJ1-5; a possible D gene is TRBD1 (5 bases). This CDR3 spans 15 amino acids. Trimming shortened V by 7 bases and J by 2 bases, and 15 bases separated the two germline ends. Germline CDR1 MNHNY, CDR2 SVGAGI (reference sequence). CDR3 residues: CASTTGGSGNQPQHF. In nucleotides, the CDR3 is TGTGCCAGCACCACGGGGGGGTCGGGCAATCAGCCCCAGCATTTT.

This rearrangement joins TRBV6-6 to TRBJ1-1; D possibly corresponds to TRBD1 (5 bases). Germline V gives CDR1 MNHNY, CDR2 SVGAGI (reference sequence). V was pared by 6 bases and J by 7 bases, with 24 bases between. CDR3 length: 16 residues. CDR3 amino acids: CASSPLSSGGQGEAFF. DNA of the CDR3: TGTGCCAGCAGCCCCCTCTCGTCGGGGGGTCAGGGTGAAGCTTTCTTT.

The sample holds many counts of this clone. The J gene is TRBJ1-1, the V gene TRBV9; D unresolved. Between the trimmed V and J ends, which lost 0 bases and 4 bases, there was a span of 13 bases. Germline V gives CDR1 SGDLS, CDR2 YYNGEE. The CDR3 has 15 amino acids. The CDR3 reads CASSVGGGRGTEAFF. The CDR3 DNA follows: TGTGCCAGCAGCGTAGGGGGAGGGCGGGGCACTGAAGCTTTCTTT.

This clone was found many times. The CDR3: CASSARLAGEADTQYF. In DNA form, the CDR3 reads TGTGCCAGCAGCGCGCGACTAGCGGGAGAGGCGGATACGCAGTATTTT. The genes are TRBV9 and TRBJ2-3; TRBD2 agrees at 12 bases. The CDR3 covers 16 residues. CDR1 is SGDLS and CDR2 is YYNGEE in the germline V gene. The V gene end was trimmed by 3 bases and the J gene end by 6 bases; junction bases not matched to a gene: 8.

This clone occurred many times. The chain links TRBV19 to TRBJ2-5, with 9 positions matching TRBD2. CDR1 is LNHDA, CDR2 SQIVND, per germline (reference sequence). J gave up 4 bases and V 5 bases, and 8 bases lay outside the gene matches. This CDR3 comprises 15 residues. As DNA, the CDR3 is TGTGCCAGTAGTTCTACTAGCGGGTGGGGAGAGACCCAGTACTTC. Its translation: CASSSTSGWGETQYF.

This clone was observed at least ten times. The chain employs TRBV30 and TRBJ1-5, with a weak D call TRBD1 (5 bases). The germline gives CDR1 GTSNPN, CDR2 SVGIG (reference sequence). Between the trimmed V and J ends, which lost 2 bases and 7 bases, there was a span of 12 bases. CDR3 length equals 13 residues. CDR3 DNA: TGTGCCTGGAGTAGCCAGGGTGACCAGCCCCAGCATTTT. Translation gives CAWSSQGDQPQHF.

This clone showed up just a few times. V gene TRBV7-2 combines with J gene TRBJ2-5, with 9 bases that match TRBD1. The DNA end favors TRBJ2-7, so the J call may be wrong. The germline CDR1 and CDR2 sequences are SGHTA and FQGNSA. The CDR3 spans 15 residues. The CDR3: CASSLAHRGRYEQYF. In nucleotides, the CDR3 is TGTGCCAGCAGCTTAGCGCACAGGGGGCGATACGAGCAGTACTTC.

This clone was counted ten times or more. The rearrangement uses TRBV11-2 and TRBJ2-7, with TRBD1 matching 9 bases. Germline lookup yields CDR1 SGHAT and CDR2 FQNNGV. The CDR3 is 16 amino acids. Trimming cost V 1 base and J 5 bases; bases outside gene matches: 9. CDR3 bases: TGTGCCAGCAGCTTAGGCCTCCGGGGACAGGGCCACGAGCAGTACTTC. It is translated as CASSLGLRGQGHEQYF.